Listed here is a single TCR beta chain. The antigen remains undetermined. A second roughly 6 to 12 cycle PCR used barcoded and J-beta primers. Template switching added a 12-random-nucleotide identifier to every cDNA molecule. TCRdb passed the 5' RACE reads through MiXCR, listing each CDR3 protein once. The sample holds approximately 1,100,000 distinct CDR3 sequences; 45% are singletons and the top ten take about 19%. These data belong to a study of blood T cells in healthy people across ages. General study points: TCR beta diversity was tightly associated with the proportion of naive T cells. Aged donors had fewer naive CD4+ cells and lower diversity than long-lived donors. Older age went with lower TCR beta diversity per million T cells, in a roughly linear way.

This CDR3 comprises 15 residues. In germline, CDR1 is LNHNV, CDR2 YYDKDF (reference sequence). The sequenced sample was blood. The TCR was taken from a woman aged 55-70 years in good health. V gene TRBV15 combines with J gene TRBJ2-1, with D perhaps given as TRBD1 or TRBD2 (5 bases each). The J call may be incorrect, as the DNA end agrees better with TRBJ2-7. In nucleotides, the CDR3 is TGTGCCACCAGCAGAGGGGGGTCGGGAAACAATGAGCAGTACTTC. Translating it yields CATSRGGSGNNEQYF.